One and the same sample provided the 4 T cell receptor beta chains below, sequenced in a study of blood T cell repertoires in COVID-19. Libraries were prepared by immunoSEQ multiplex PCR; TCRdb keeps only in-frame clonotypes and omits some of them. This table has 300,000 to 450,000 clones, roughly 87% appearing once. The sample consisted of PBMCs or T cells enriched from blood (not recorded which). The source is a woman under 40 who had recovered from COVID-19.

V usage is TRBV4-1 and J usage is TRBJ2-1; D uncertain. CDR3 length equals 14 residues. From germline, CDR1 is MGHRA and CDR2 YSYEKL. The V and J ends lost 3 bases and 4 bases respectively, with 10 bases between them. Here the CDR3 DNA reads TGCGCCAGCAGCCAGGGCCCTGGGTACAATGAGCAGTTCTTC. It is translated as CASSQGPGYNEQFF.

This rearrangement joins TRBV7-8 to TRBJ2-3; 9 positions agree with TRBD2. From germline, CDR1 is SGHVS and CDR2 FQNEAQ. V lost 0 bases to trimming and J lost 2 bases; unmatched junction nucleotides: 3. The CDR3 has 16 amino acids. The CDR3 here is CASSLAAGGYTDTQYF. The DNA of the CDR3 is TGTGCCAGCAGCTTAGCTGCGGGGGGGTACACAGATACGCAGTATTTT.

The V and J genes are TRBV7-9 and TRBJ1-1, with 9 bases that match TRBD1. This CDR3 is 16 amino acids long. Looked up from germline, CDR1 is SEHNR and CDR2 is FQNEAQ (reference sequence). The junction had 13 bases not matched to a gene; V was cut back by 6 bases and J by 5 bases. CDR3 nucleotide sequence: TGTGCCAGCAGGCCTCCAACAGGGGGCTATAGTACTGAAGCTTTCTTT. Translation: CASRPPTGGYSTEAFF.

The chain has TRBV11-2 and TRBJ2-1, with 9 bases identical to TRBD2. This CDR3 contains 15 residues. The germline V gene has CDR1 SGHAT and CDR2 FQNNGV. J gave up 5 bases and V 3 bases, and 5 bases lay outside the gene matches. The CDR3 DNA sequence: TGTGCCAGCAGCTTCTCTAGCGGGGAGAACAATGAGCAGTTCTTC. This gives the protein CASSFSSGENNEQFF.